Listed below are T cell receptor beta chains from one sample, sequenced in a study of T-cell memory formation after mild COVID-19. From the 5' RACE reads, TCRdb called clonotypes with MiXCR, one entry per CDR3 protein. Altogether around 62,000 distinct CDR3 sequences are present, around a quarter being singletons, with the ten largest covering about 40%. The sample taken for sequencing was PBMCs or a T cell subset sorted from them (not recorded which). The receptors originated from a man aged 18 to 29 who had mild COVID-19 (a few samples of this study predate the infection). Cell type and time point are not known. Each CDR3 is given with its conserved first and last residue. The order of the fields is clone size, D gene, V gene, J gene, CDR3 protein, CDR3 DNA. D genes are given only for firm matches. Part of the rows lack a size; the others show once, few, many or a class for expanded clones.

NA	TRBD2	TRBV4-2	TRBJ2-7	CASSQDGSSGGYEQYF	TGTGCCAGCAGCCAAGACGGGTCTAGCGGGGGTTACGAGCAGTACTTC
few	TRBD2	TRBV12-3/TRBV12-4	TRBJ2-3	CASSPTSGGTDTQYF	TGTGCCAGCAGTCCGACTAGCGGGGGTACAGATACGCAGTATTTT
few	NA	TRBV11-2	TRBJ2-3	CASSFMVGFSDTQYF	TGTGCCAGCAGCTTTATGGTGGGGTTCTCAGATACGCAGTATTTT
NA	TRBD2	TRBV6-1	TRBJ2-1	CASSETSGGYNEQFF	TGTGCCAGCAGTGAGACTAGCGGGGGCTACAATGAGCAGTTCTTC
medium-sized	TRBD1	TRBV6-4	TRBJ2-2	CASSETPGQGSGELFF	TGTGCCAGCAGCGAAACCCCCGGACAGGGATCCGGGGAGCTGTTTTTT
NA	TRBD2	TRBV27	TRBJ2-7	CASSASGEGTSYEQYF	TGTGCCAGCAGCGCTAGCGGGGAGGGAACCTCCTACGAGCAGTACTTC
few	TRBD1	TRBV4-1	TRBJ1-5	CASSQVSGGSQPQHF	TGCGCCAGCAGCCAAGTGTCAGGGGGCAGTCAGCCCCAGCATTTT
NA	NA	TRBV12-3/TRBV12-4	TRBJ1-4	CASSFGPGGRVAAEKLFF	TGTGCCAGCAGTTTCGGCCCCGGGGGGCGGGTAGCGGCGGAAAAACTGTTTTTT
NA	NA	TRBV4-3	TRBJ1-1	CASSQDGAWGSTEAFF	TGCGCCAGCAGCCAAGACGGTGCGTGGGGATCCACTGAAGCTTTCTTT
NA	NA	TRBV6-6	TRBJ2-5	CASSSPLTDTEETQNF	TGTGCCAGCAGCTCACCACTTACAGACACGGAAGAGACCCAGAACTTC
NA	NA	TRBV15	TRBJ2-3	CATSRDPDTQYF	TGTGCCACCAGCAGAGATCCAGATACGCAGTATTTT
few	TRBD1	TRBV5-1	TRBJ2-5	CASSLDRGAQETQYF	TGCGCCAGCAGCTTGGACAGGGGGGCCCAAGAGACCCAGTACTTC
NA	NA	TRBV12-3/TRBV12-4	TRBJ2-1	CASSPRQMYTEQFF	TGTGCCAGCAGTCCTCGACAGATGTACACTGAGCAGTTCTTC
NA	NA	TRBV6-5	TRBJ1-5	CASSHSVGKPQHF	TGTGCCAGCAGTCACTCAGTCGGTAAGCCCCAGCATTTT
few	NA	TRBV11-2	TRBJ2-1	CASSLTGHYNEQFF	TGTGCCAGCAGCTTAACAGGACACTACAATGAGCAGTTCTTC
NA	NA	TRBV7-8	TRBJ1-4	CASSLVPGRTFNEKLFF	TGTGCCAGCAGCTTAGTACCAGGCCGCACCTTTAATGAAAAACTGTTTTTT
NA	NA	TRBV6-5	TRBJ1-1	CASIPGVFTEAFF	TGTGCCAGCATTCCAGGGGTATTTACTGAAGCTTTCTTT
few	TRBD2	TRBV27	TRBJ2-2	CASSSGLAAGELFF	TGTGCCAGCAGTTCAGGCCTAGCGGCCGGGGAGCTGTTTTTT
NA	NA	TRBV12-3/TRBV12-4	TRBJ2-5	CASSGWAYRQETQYF	TGTGCCAGCAGTGGTTGGGCTTACCGACAAGAGACCCAGTACTTC
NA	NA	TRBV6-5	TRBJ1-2	CASSYRGEGYTF	TGTGCCAGCAGTTACAGGGGGGAAGGCTACACCTTC
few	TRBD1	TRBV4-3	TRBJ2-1	CASSHTGTGWLSNEQFF	TGCGCCAGCAGCCACACCGGGACAGGGTGGTTAAGCAATGAGCAGTTCTTC
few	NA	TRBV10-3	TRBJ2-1	CAISGGIYEQFF	TGTGCCATCAGTGGCGGAATCTATGAGCAGTTCTTC
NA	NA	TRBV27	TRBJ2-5	CASSVLPTSWETQYF	TGTGCCAGCAGCGTGTTACCCACTAGCTGGGAGACCCAGTACTTC
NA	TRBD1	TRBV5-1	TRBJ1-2	CASRGVQGATGYTF	TGCGCCAGCAGAGGAGTGCAGGGGGCTACAGGCTACACCTTC
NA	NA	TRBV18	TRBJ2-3	CASSSDTQYF	TGTGCCAGCTCATCAGATACGCAGTATTTT
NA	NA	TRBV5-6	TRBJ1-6	CASSFGGNSPLHF	TGTGCCAGCAGCTTCGGGGGGAATTCACCCCTCCACTTT
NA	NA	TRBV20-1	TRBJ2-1	CSASELNNEQFF	TGCAGTGCTAGTGAGCTAAACAATGAGCAGTTCTTC
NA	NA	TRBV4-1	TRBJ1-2	CASSQVGQYYGYTF	TGCGCCAGCAGCCAAGTAGGACAGTACTATGGCTACACCTTC
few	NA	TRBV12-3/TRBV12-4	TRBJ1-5	CASSKDRNSNQPQHF	TGTGCCAGCAGTAAAGACAGAAATAGCAATCAGCCCCAGCATTTT
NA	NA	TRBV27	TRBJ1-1	CASSYWGQNTEAFF	TGTGCCAGCAGTTACTGGGGACAGAACACTGAAGCTTTCTTT
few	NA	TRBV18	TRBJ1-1	CASSPDRLNTEAFF	TGTGCCAGCTCACCGGACAGATTGAACACTGAAGCTTTCTTT
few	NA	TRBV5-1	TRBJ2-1	CASSFGEFGDEQFF	TGCGCCAGCAGCTTCGGGGAGTTCGGCGATGAGCAGTTCTTC
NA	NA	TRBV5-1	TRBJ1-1	CASSMAGQNTEAFF	TGCGCCAGCAGCATGGCAGGGCAGAACACTGAAGCTTTCTTT
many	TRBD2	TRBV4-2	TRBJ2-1	CASSQNLPSGGYNEQFF	TGTGCCAGCAGCCAAAACTTACCTAGCGGGGGATACAATGAGCAGTTCTTC
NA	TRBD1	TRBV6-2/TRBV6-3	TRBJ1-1	CASSPDRGRTEAFF	TGTGCCAGCAGTCCGGACAGGGGTAGGACTGAAGCTTTCTTT
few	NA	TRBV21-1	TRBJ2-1	CASSKHYSLFGSYNEQFF	TGTGCCAGCAGCAAACATTACAGTCTCTTCGGCTCCTACAATGAGCAGTTCTTC
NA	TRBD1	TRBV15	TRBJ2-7	CATSRDDDRGDEQYF	TGTGCCACCAGCAGAGATGACGACAGGGGGGACGAGCAGTACTTC
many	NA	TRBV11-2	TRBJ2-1	CASSLEATSYNEQFF	TGTGCCAGCAGCTTAGAGGCAACCTCCTACAATGAGCAGTTCTTC
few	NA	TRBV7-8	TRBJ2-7	CASSLAESSYEQYF	TGTGCCAGCAGCTTAGCGGAAAGCTCCTACGAGCAGTACTTC
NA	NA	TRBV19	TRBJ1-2	CASSPPTGSYLGGYTF	TGTGCCAGTAGTCCCCCGACCGGGAGTTATCTAGGTGGCTACACCTTC
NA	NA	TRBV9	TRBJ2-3	CASSSPGRTDTQYF	TGTGCCAGCAGCTCTCCGGGCCGCACAGATACGCAGTATTTT
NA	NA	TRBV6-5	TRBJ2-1	CASSYSTVYEQFF	TGTGCCAGCAGTTACTCGACTGTCTATGAGCAGTTCTTC
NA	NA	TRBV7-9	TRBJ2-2	CASSQNVETGKELFF	TGTGCCAGCAGCCAAAACGTAGAAACAGGGAAGGAGCTGTTTTTT
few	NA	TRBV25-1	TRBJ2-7	CASSGRDYEQYF	TGTGCCAGCAGTGGACGGGACTACGAGCAGTACTTC
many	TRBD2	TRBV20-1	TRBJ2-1	CSARDYELAGAPSEQFF	TGCAGTGCTAGAGATTATGAACTAGCGGGGGCCCCGTCTGAGCAGTTCTTC
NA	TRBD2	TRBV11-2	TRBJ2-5	CASSLLLAGRGTQYF	TGTGCCAGCAGCTTATTGCTAGCGGGGAGGGGTACCCAGTACTTC
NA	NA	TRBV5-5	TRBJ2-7	CASSTLIEQYF	TGTGCCAGCAGCACCCTAATCGAGCAGTACTTC
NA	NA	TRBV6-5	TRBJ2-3	CASSRGPRTDTQYF	TGTGCCAGCAGTCGAGGACCCCGCACAGATACGCAGTATTTT
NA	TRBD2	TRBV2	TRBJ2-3	CASMWTGTTPADTQYF	TGTGCCAGCATGTGGACCGGGACTACCCCAGCAGATACGCAGTATTTT
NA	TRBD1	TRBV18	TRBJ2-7	CASSPELGTGAAGVYEQYF	TGTGCCAGCTCACCAGAATTAGGGACAGGGGCCGCCGGGGTCTACGAGCAGTACTTC
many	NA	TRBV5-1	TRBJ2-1	CASSLAALTYNEQFF	TGCGCCAGCAGCTTGGCGGCTTTGACCTACAATGAGCAGTTCTTC
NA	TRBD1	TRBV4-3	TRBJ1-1	CASSPSLSGGKWGAFF	TGCGCCAGCAGCCCTTCTTTATCAGGGGGAAAGTGGGGAGCTTTCTTT
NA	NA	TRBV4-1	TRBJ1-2	CASSPPSGGYTF	TGCGCCAGCAGCCCCCCATCTGGTGGCTACACCTTC
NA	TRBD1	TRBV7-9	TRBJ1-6	CASSFLGQGESPLHF	TGTGCCAGCAGCTTCCTAGGACAGGGAGAGTCACCCCTCCACTTT
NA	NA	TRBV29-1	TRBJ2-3	CSVGWEDTQYF	TGCAGCGTTGGCTGGGAAGATACGCAGTATTTT